In this sample, the clone carrying this T cell receptor (beta chain) turned up a few times. Antigen specificity is unknown. Other DNA sequences within the sample encode an identical CDR3. The sample originates from a study of shared clonotypes between healthy human individuals. General study findings and limits: Naive CD4 clonotypes were shared across a handful of donors at 4% to 5%. Shared clonotypes across all four donors exceeded non-shared ones in generation probability.

Sorted-subset replicate PCR reactions contained approximately 190 ng DNA, corresponding to approximately 30,000 T cell genomes. Authors' analysis steps: ImmunoSEQ output lacked quality scores and full-length reads, limiting matched filtering. The repertoire was sequenced with immunoSEQ multiplex PCR; TCRdb's copy has only in-frame clones and lacks some. The DNA gave D and trimming, while V, J and clone size come from that table. Seen here are 2.5 million or so clones, 90% to 95% observed once, and the top ten hold about 0.13%. The germline V gene encodes CDR1 SGHRS and CDR2 YFSETQ. Trimming removed 0 bases at V and 1 base at J, with 8 bases between. The CDR3 extends over 15 amino acids.

The chain has TRBV5-1 and TRBJ1-5; D ambiguous. The material sequenced was naive CD4+ T cells sorted from blood. Subset here: CD45RA+ positively selected. The receptor's source is a man aged 18 to 35 in good health. CDR3: CASSLAGESNQPQHF. The CDR3, as DNA: TGCGCCAGCAGCTTGGCTGGGGAGAGCAATCAGCCCCAGCATTTT.